This T cell receptor beta chain was recorded in a study of blood T cell repertoires in COVID-19. Across the whole study: Italy, Spain and the United States were the sources of the convalescent and acute COVID-19 samples. Sample material is recorded as cDNA or gDNA derived from T cells, B-cell-depleted T cells, or PBMCs.

This CDR3 comprises 15 residues. Germline CDR1 and CDR2: MDHEN and SYDVKM. The V gene lost 2 bases and the J gene lost 6 bases, with 15 bases spanning the gap. Methods used by the authors: Researchers report that nucleated cell counts were estimated from reference gene primer amplification. Measured with immunoSEQ multiplex PCR; TCRdb has only the in-frame clones, and not every one. That table gives V, J and clone size, and the DNA gave D and trimming. The table has around 170,000 clones, around 89% seen once; the top ten hold 4%. The sample taken for sequencing was peripheral blood. This receptor was taken from a woman younger than 45 with acute or convalescent COVID-19. This chain connects TRBV28 to TRBJ2-3; no clear D. Here the CDR3 reads CASSLRKFEADTQYF. The CDR3 DNA reads as TGTGCCAGCAGTTTACGCAAATTCGAGGCGGATACGCAGTATTTT.